The 13 T cell receptor beta chains below all came from one sample that was sequenced in a study of T cell responses to AZD1222 COVID-19 vaccine (dated by TCRdb to the early 2020s). The library relied on the immunoSEQ multiplex PCR assay. The table comes from immuneACCESS by way of TCRdb, which keeps in-frame sequences with V and J called. Part of the clones is missing from these tables; in studies checked, under half for an unresolved V gene and the rest for unknown reasons. A total of more than 55,000 clones appear in this sample, 70% to 80% of them only once. Less than 4% of the sample is taken by the ten largest. Taken with the paper, the label for time point translates to: about 28 days (+/-7) after the second vaccine dose. Sequencing was performed on peripheral blood, taken 28 days after the second AZD1222 dose. The receptor set was obtained from an adult who received the AZD1222 COVID-19 vaccine.

This chain connects TRBV28 to TRBJ2-2; D is ambiguous. This CDR3 spans 13 amino acids. V shed 6 bases and J shed 3 bases, with 8 bases lying between them. Germline V gene sequence: CDR1 MDHEN, CDR2 SYDVKM. The DNA of the CDR3 is TGTGCCAGCAGCCGCGGCGACACCGGGGAGCTGTTTTTT. It translates to CASSRGDTGELFF.

CDR3 protein: CASSLEQGELETQYF. CDR3 bases: TGCGCCAGCAGCTTGGAACAGGGAGAGTTGGAGACCCAGTACTTC. This chain links TRBV5-1 with TRBJ2-5; perhaps TRBD1 as D (6 bases). Germline V gene sequence: CDR1 SGHRS, CDR2 YFSETQ. V gave up 0 bases and J gave up 5 bases, with 14 bases separating them. The length of the CDR3 is 15 residues.

This clone was seen only a few times. This chain links TRBV7-8 with TRBJ2-2, with D unclear. In germline, CDR1 is SGHVS, CDR2 FQNEAQ. The CDR3 sequence is 13 residues long. V was clipped by 2 bases and J by 7 bases, with 8 bases between them. CDR3 sequence: CASSLRFGGELFF. The CDR3 DNA sequence: TGTGCCAGCAGCTTAAGGTTCGGCGGGGAGCTGTTTTTT.

The V and J genes are TRBV27 and TRBJ1-1; the match to TRBD1 covers 9 bases. The germline V gene encodes CDR1 MNHEY and CDR2 SMNVEV (reference sequence). V was clipped by 1 base and J by 1 base; unmatched bases: 7. CDR3 size: 17 residues. DNA of the CDR3: TGTGCCAGCAGTTTATTCCCGACAGGGGGTAGGAACACTGAAGCTTTCTTT. This translates into CASSLFPTGGRNTEAFF.

The rearrangement uses TRBV7-8 and TRBJ1-1; D gene uncertain. With 2 bases removed from V and 3 bases from J, the gap between germline ends came to 7 bases. The CDR3 has 13 residues. Germline V gene data show CDR1 as SGHVS and CDR2 as FQNEAQ. The CDR3 nucleotides read TGTGCCAGCAGCTTATTTGGCCACACTGAAGCTTTCTTT. Residues: CASSLFGHTEAFF. Full variable domain (remainder filled in from reference TRBV7-8 and TRBJ1-1): GAGVSQSPRYKVAKRGQDVALRCDPISGHVSLFWYQQALGQGPEFLTYFQNEAQLDKSGLPSDRFFAERPEGSVSTLKIQRTQQEDSAVYLCASSLFGHTEAFFGQGTRLTVV.

The chain combines TRBV11-2 with TRBJ1-2; 7 positions match TRBD1. Trimming took 6 bases from V and 4 from J; bases not matched to a gene: 11. CDR3 size: 15 residues. Germline CDR1 SGHAT, CDR2 FQNNGV. CDR3 loop: CASRLPGTDVYGYTF. In DNA form, the CDR3 reads TGTGCCAGCAGACTCCCCGGGACAGACGTCTATGGCTACACCTTC.

The rearrangement joins TRBV18 to TRBJ2-7; no clear D. V lost 3 bases, J lost 0 bases, and 15 bases lay in between. Germline V lookup: CDR1 KGHSH, CDR2 LQKENI. This CDR3 region has 16 residues. The CDR3 sequence is CASSPLGSPGSYEQYF. The CDR3 bases are TGTGCCAGCTCACCTCTAGGTAGCCCGGGCTCCTACGAGCAGTACTTC.

The chain links TRBV6-1 to TRBJ1-2, with TRBD1 matching over 7 bases. Germline CDR1 reads MNHNS; CDR2 reads SASEGT. The ends lost 2 bases at V and 4 bases at J; junction bases unmatched: 7. The CDR3 has 15 amino acids. CDR3 sequence: CASSEREGGTYGYTF. CDR3 nucleotide sequence: TGTGCCAGCAGTGAAAGAGAAGGGGGCACCTATGGCTACACCTTC.

The J gene is TRBJ1-1, the V gene TRBV23-1, with D uncertain. TRBV23-1 is an ORF for which the function is uncertain. The CDR3 is 16 amino acids. Trimming shortened V by 4 bases and J by 1 base, and 16 bases separated the two germline ends. The CDR3 sequence is CASSPLEGWENTEAFF. The CDR3 region has the DNA TGCGCCAGCAGTCCCCTCGAAGGGTGGGAGAACACTGAAGCTTTCTTT.

The chain combines TRBV2 with TRBJ2-2, with D perhaps TRBD1 (6 bases). The CDR3 covers 16 residues. CDR1 is SNHLY and CDR2 is FYNNEI in the germline V gene. The ends were cut back, 2 bases at V and 0 bases at J, with 10 bases in the middle. CDR3 sequence: CASSESGVTNTGELFF. In DNA, the CDR3 is TGTGCCAGCAGTGAATCAGGGGTAACGAACACCGGGGAGCTGTTTTTT.

The chain employs TRBV7-2 and TRBJ2-1; D is uncertain. The length of the CDR3 is 11 residues. CDR1 is SGHTA, CDR2 FQGNSA, per germline. V lost 5 bases, J lost 7 bases, and 6 bases lay in between. This CDR3 is CASSPINEQFF. Here the CDR3 DNA reads TGTGCCAGCAGCCCAATTAATGAGCAGTTCTTC.

This chain connects TRBV11-2 to TRBJ1-1, with TRBD1 identical over 8 bases. There are 15 residues in the CDR3. Germline CDR1 reads SGHAT; CDR2 reads FQNNGV. The J segment lost 4 bases and the V segment lost 1 base, leaving 5 bases of the junction unmatched. The CDR3 nucleotides are TGTGCCAGCAGCTTAGGGACAGGGACTTCCACTGAAGCTTTCTTT. Translated: CASSLGTGTSTEAFF. The full variable domain, in which reference TRBV11-2 and TRBJ1-1 provide the parts outside the CDR3, is EAGVAQSPRYKIIEKRQSVAFWCNPISGHATLYWYQQILGQGPKLLIQFQNNGVVDDSQLPKDRFSAERLKGVDSTLKIQPAKLEDSAVYLCASSLGTGTSTEAFFGQGTRLTVV.

This chain joins TRBV18 and TRBJ2-1, with no clear D. Germline values: CDR1 KGHSH, CDR2 LQKENI. The CDR3 loop spans 14 amino acids. V lost 2 bases to trimming and J lost 9 bases, with 14 bases between them. The CDR3 reads CASSPTAVSGEQFF. CDR3 DNA: TGTGCCAGCTCACCAACGGCTGTTTCGGGTGAGCAGTTCTTC.